Sequencing of this TCR beta chain was carried out in a study of blood T cell repertoires in COVID-19. About the research overall: Acute and convalescent COVID-19 samples came from the United States, Italy and Spain.

CDR1 and CDR2 (germline): MDHEN, SYDVKM. V lost 2 bases and J lost 0; bases outside the gene matches: 7. CDR3 length equals 18 residues. Participants were aged about 18 to 100 years, lived in about 26 US areas, and enrolled virtually. This clone appeared once. Generated by immunoSEQ multiplex PCR, the TCRdb table keeps only in-frame clones and is missing some. The sample lists around 320,000 clones, about 90% occurring once. The clonotype was recovered from a woman in her forties or fifties who had been exposed to COVID-19. Sequenced: PBMCs or T cells enriched from blood (not recorded which). This chain links TRBV28 with TRBJ1-5, with 10 nucleotides matching TRBD1. As DNA, the CDR3 is TGTGCCAGCAGTTTACCCGACAGGGGGCTATATAGCAATCAGCCCCAGCATTTT. Translation gives CASSLPDRGLYSNQPQHF.